These 26 T cell receptor beta chains originate from one sample sequenced in a study of T cell changes during pregnancy in multiple sclerosis. Libraries were prepared by immunoSEQ multiplex PCR; TCRdb keeps only in-frame clonotypes and omits some of them. The table shows about 47,000 clones, with nearly 95% occurring only once. The sequencing here drew on peripheral blood, taken after pregnancy. The receptors stem from a female donor with multiple sclerosis, enrolled in a pregnancy study.

The rearrangement uses TRBV4-3 and TRBJ2-7, with D perhaps matching TRBD1 (6 bases). The CDR3 is made up of 12 amino acids. With 3 bases removed from V and 6 bases from J, the gap between germline ends came to 9 bases. Germline CDR1 reads LGHNA; CDR2 reads YSLEER. CDR3 loop: CASSQARGEQYF. CDR3 in DNA: TGCGCCAGCAGCCAGGCCAGGGGCGAGCAGTACTTC.

The V call is TRBV15, the J call TRBJ1-6, with D tentatively TRBD1 (6 bases). The CDR3 has 17 amino acids. CDR1 is LNHNV and CDR2 is YYDKDF in the germline V gene (reference sequence). The germline V and J ends were trimmed by 0 bases and 3 bases, with 12 bases remaining between them. CDR3: CATSREIYRDYNSPLHF. In DNA, the CDR3 is TGTGCCACCAGCAGAGAAATATACAGGGACTATAATTCACCCCTCCACTTT.

V usage is TRBV30 and J usage is TRBJ1-2; D unclear. Germline V lookup: CDR1 GTSNPN, CDR2 SVGIG (reference sequence). CDR3 length equals 13 residues. Trimming took 2 bases from V and 4 from J, leaving 11 bases between them. This chain's CDR3 is CAWSSGDSYGYTF. Here the CDR3 DNA reads TGTGCCTGGAGTTCCGGGGATAGCTATGGCTACACCTTC.

V is TRBV7-9 and J is TRBJ1-3; 10 bases fit TRBD1. Germline V gene sequence: CDR1 SEHNR, CDR2 FQNEAQ (reference sequence). J lost 3 bases, V lost 4 bases, and 6 bases had no gene match. The CDR3 loop spans 16 amino acids. This CDR3 is CASSSRQGAFGNTIYF. CDR3 sequence (DNA): TGTGCCAGCAGCTCGCGACAGGGGGCGTTTGGAAACACCATATATTTT.

The genes are TRBV12-5 and TRBJ1-2; no clear D gene. Germline V gives CDR1 LGHNT, CDR2 FRNRAP. The CDR3 is made up of 12 amino acids. V dropped 5 bases and J dropped 4 bases, with 8 bases sitting between them. CDR3 protein: CASGLDTYGYTF. For the CDR3, the DNA is TGTGCTAGTGGTCTTGACACCTATGGCTACACCTTC.

The V gene is TRBV29-1, the J gene TRBJ1-3; TRBD1 agrees at 8 bases. The ends lost 4 bases at V and 5 bases at J; junction bases unmatched: 7. This CDR3 comprises 14 residues. Germline CDR1 reads SQVTM; CDR2 reads ANQGSEA. The DNA for the CDR3 is TGCAGCGTTGCGGAGCACAGGGGGAGAAACACCATATATTTT. It codes for CSVAEHRGRNTIYF.

The rearrangement links TRBV7-8 to TRBJ2-5; 13 nucleotides match TRBD2. V shed 2 bases, J shed 4 bases, and the junction held 10 bases outside the gene matches. Germline CDR1 reads SGHVS; CDR2 reads FQNEAQ. CDR3 length: 18 amino acids. CDR3 sequence reads: CASSLSGTSGGASETQYF. The DNA for the CDR3 is TGTGCCAGCAGCTTAAGTGGTACTAGCGGGGGGGCATCAGAGACCCAGTACTTC.

The chain recombines TRBV5-4 with TRBJ2-5, with D hard to call. Germline values: CDR1 SGHNT, CDR2 YYREEE (reference sequence). V lost 1 base and J 1 base, leaving 8 bases between the germline ends. This CDR3 contains 14 residues. The CDR3 region has the DNA TGTGCCAGCAGCTTGTATACTCGCCAAGAGACCCAGTACTTC. Its translation: CASSLYTRQETQYF.

The chain couples TRBV2 to TRBJ2-7, with 7 bases lining up with TRBD1. V lost 5 bases, J lost 2 bases, and 6 bases stayed unmatched. CDR3 length: 14 amino acids. CDR1 is SNHLY, CDR2 FYNNEI, per germline. CDR3 in amino acids: CASSSGTVAYEQYF. The DNA of the CDR3 is TGTGCCAGCAGTTCCGGGACAGTAGCCTACGAGCAGTACTTC. The whole variable domain, filled in from reference TRBV2 and TRBJ2-7, reads EPEVTQTPSHQVTQMGQEVILRCVPISNHLYFYWYRQILGQKVEFLVSFYNNEISEKSEIFDDQFSVERPDGSNFTLKIRSTKLEDSAMYFCASSSGTVAYEQYFGPGTRLTVT.

The chain has TRBV11-1 and TRBJ1-2; tentatively, D is TRBD1 (5 bases). Per germline, CDR1 SGHAT and CDR2 FQDESV (reference sequence). The V end was cut by 2 bases, the J end by 0 bases, with 13 bases between. The CDR3 length is 16 residues. CDR3 region: CASSLSRKGSNYGYTF. The CDR3 DNA is TGTGCCAGCAGCTTATCGCGTAAGGGGTCTAACTATGGCTACACCTTC.

The CDR3 reads CASSDTYGYTF. The CDR3, as DNA: TGTGCCAGCAGCGACACCTATGGCTACACCTTC. This rearrangement joins TRBV6-6 to TRBJ1-2; D unclear. The CDR3 length is 11 residues. Germline V gives CDR1 MNHNY, CDR2 SVGAGI (reference sequence). V shed 6 bases and J shed 4 bases, with 6 bases lying between them.

The chain combines TRBV5-4 with TRBJ2-4; no clear D gene. Per germline, CDR1 SGHNT and CDR2 YYREEE (reference sequence). V lost 4 bases and J lost 6, with 17 bases in between. CDR3 length equals 15 residues. The DNA for the CDR3 is TGTGCCAGCAGCCTGACACCGTCTGCCTTAAACATTCAGTACTTC. Residues: CASSLTPSALNIQYF.

This chain uses TRBV19 with TRBJ2-5; weak D call: TRBD2 (5 bases). CDR3 size: 10 residues. Germline V CDR1 and CDR2: LNHDA, SQIVND (reference sequence). V shed 8 bases and J shed 5 bases, with 6 bases lying between them. The CDR3 is CASRGETQYF. As DNA, the CDR3 is TGTGCCAGTCGAGGGGAGACCCAGTACTTC.

In its sample, this clone was seen once. The V and J genes are TRBV10-3 and TRBJ1-2; 8 nucleotides agree with TRBD1. Germline assignment: CDR1 ENHRY and CDR2 SYGVKD. The V and J ends lost 3 bases and 5 bases, in that order; junction bases with no gene match: 17. This CDR3 is built from 18 residues. CDR3 sequence (DNA): TGTGCCATCAGTGATTCAACCCGACAGGGGTACGCCGAATATGGCTACACCTTC. Translating it yields CAISDSTRQGYAEYGYTF.

The chain uses TRBV6-1 and TRBJ1-1; the D gene is possibly TRBD1 (6 bases). CDR3 size: 11 residues. Germline loops: CDR1 MNHNS, CDR2 SASEGT. V lost 8 bases and J lost 11, with 15 bases in between. The CDR3 nucleotides read TGTGCCAGCGAAGACTTCAGGGGCGCTTTCTTT. Translated, it gives CASEDFRGAFF.

This chain uses TRBV15 with TRBJ1-5, with 9 bases lining up with TRBD1. The V and J ends lost 0 bases and 16 bases, in that order; junction bases with no gene match: 4. The CDR3 is made up of 12 amino acids. Germline CDR1 is LNHNV and CDR2 is YYDKDF (reference sequence). CDR3 region: CATSRDRDREHF. CDR3 coding DNA: TGTGCCACCAGCAGAGACCGGGACAGGGAACATTTT.

The genes are TRBV6-5 and TRBJ1-2; D is possibly TRBD1 (6 bases). Germline CDR1 MNHEY, CDR2 SVGAGI. CDR3 length: 13 residues. V was cut by 6 bases and J by 5 bases, with 13 bases left in between. CDR3 residues: CASRRQDPYGYTF. CDR3 nucleotides: TGTGCCAGCAGGCGACAGGACCCATATGGCTACACCTTC.

The chain employs TRBV7-2 and TRBJ2-5; 9 bases align to TRBD2. This CDR3 is 16 amino acids long. Germline CDR1 reads SGHTA; CDR2 reads FQGNSA. The J segment lost 4 bases and the V segment lost 3 bases, leaving 9 bases of the junction unmatched. The CDR3 sequence is CASSFFARGGSETQYF. In DNA, the CDR3 is TGTGCCAGCAGCTTTTTTGCGCGGGGGGGCTCAGAGACCCAGTACTTC.

The chain has TRBV19 and TRBJ2-7; maybe TRBD2 (6 bases). V shed 5 bases and J shed 0 bases, with 8 bases lying between them. The CDR3 sequence is 13 residues long. CDR1 is LNHDA and CDR2 is SQIVND in the germline V gene (reference sequence). CDR3: CASSGRNSYEQYF. CDR3 nucleotides: TGTGCCAGTAGTGGGAGGAACTCCTACGAGCAGTACTTC.

The CDR3 spells CASGRGVGSYEQYF. In DNA, the CDR3 is TGTGCCAGCGGCCGGGGAGTGGGTTCCTACGAGCAGTACTTC. V and J are TRBV6-5 and TRBJ2-7; weak D call: TRBD2 (5 bases). The length of the CDR3 is 14 residues. Trimming stripped 8 bases from V and 1 base from J, with 15 bases between. Looked up from germline, CDR1 is MNHEY and CDR2 is SVGAGI.

This chain links TRBV7-9 with TRBJ1-1; TRBD1 matches at 7 bases. This CDR3 spans 16 amino acids. J gave up 5 bases and V 5 bases, and 14 bases lay outside the gene matches. Germline V gene lookup returns CDR1 SEHNR and CDR2 FQNEAQ (reference sequence). The CDR3 is CASSPQGTGVGTEAFF. DNA for the CDR3: TGTGCCAGCAGCCCCCAAGGAACAGGGGTTGGTACTGAAGCTTTCTTT. Combining the CDR3 with reference TRBV7-9 and TRBJ1-1 gives the whole variable domain DTGVSQNPRHKITKRGQNVTFRCDPISEHNRLYWYRQTLGQGPEFLTYFQNEAQLEKSRLLSDRFSAERPKGSFSTLEIQRTEQGDSAMYLCASSPQGTGVGTEAFFGQGTRLTVV.

This chain joins TRBV11-1 and TRBJ2-7, with 9 bases fitting TRBD1. Trimming at V came to 5 bases and at J to 2 bases, leaving 4 bases not matched to a gene. Per the germline V gene, CDR1 is SGHAT and CDR2 is FQDESV (reference sequence). The CDR3 length is 14 residues. The chain's CDR3 is CASSRQGGPYEQYF. The CDR3 DNA reads TGTGCCAGCAGCAGACAGGGGGGCCCCTACGAGCAGTACTTC.

The rearrangement uses TRBV18 and TRBJ2-5; weak D call: TRBD1 (6 bases). V lost 3 bases and J 2 bases, leaving 13 bases between the germline ends. Per the germline V gene, CDR1 is KGHSH and CDR2 is LQKENI. CDR3 length: 15 amino acids. The CDR3 sequence is CASSPSRTGQETQYF. CDR3 coding DNA: TGTGCCAGCTCACCTTCCCGTACAGGGCAAGAGACCCAGTACTTC.

V and J are TRBV15 and TRBJ2-7, with TRBD2 matching over 10 bases. Trimming cost V 4 bases and J 3 bases; bases outside gene matches: 6. Germline V gene lookup returns CDR1 LNHNV and CDR2 YYDKDF (reference sequence). The CDR3 runs 15 residues. The CDR3 spells CATSTVASGGYEQYF. In nucleotides, the CDR3 is TGTGCCACCAGCACCGTAGCTAGCGGGGGCTACGAGCAGTACTTC. The full variable domain, its missing parts supplied by reference TRBV15 and TRBJ2-7, is DAMVIQNPRYQVTQFGKPVTLSCSQTLNHNVMYWYQQKSSQAPKLLFHYYDKDFNNEADTPDNFQSRRPNTSFCFLDIRSPGLGDTAMYLCATSTVASGGYEQYFGPGTRLTVT.

The chain uses TRBV18 and TRBJ2-5, with 7 bases matching TRBD1. The CDR3 runs to 13 residues. Germline values: CDR1 KGHSH, CDR2 LQKENI. J was trimmed by 9 bases and V by 2 bases; bases with no gene match: 6. CDR3 loop: CASSPGSDRAQYF. Written as DNA, the CDR3 is TGTGCCAGCTCACCAGGCAGTGACAGGGCCCAGTACTTC.

The rearrangement links TRBV10-3 to TRBJ1-2; maybe TRBD1 (6 bases). Trimming stripped 3 bases from V and 4 bases from J, with 9 bases between. This CDR3 contains 13 residues. Germline loops: CDR1 ENHRY, CDR2 SYGVKD. The CDR3 is CAISEDRPYGYTF. The DNA for the CDR3 is TGTGCCATCAGTGAAGACAGGCCCTATGGCTACACCTTC.